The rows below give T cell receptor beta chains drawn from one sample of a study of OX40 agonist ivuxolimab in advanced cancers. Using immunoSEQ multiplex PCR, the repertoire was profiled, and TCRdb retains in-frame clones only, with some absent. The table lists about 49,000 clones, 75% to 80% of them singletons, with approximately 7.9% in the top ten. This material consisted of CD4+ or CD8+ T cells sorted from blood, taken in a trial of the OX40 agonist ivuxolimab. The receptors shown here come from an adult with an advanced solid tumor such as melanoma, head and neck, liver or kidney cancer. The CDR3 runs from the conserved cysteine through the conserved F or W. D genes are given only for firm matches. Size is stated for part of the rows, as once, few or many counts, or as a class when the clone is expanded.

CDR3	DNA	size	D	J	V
CASSYSIWTDTQYF	TGTGCCAGCAGTTACTCGATATGGACAGATACGCAGTATTTT	NA	NA	TRBJ2-3	TRBV6-5
CASSIFGYNEQFF	TGTGCCAGTAGTATATTCGGCTACAATGAGCAGTTCTTC	NA	NA	TRBJ2-1	TRBV19
CSALWPSYEQYF	TGCAGCGCTTTGTGGCCTTCCTACGAGCAGTACTTC	NA	NA	TRBJ2-7	TRBV29-1
CASRSERATNEKLFF	TGTGCCAGTAGGTCTGAGAGGGCAACTAATGAAAAACTGTTTTTT	NA	NA	TRBJ1-4	TRBV16
CASTLGYEQYF	TGCGCCAGCACCCTCGGATACGAGCAGTACTTC	few	NA	TRBJ2-7	TRBV5-1
CASSQGLAAGEQYF	TGCGCCAGCAGCCAGGGGCTAGCGGCAGGGGAGCAGTACTTC	NA	NA	TRBJ2-7	TRBV5-1
CASSETQPQHF	TGTGCCAGCAGCGAAACGCAGCCCCAGCATTTT	NA	NA	TRBJ1-5	TRBV6-1
CASSLERVTGELFF	TGTGCCAGCAGCTTAGAAAGGGTCACCGGGGAGCTGTTTTTT	NA	NA	TRBJ2-2	TRBV7-2
CAITRTGGDTEAFF	TGTGCCATCACTCGGACAGGGGGGGACACTGAAGCTTTCTTT	NA	TRBD1	TRBJ1-1	TRBV6-5
CASSYQGDDEQFF	TGTGCCAGCAGTTATCAAGGTGACGATGAGCAGTTCTTC	NA	NA	TRBJ2-1	TRBV6-6
CASMMGTGVYEQYF	TGTGCCAGCATGATGGGGACAGGGGTATACGAGCAGTACTTC	NA	TRBD1	TRBJ2-7	TRBV6-6